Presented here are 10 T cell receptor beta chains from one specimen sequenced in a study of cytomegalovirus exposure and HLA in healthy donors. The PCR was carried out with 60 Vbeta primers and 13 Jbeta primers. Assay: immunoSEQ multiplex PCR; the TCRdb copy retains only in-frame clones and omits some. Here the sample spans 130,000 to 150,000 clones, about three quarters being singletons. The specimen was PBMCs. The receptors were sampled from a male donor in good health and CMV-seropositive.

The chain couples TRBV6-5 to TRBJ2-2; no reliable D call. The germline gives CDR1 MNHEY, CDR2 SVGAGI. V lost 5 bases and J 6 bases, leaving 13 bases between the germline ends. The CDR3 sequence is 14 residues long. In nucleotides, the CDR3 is TGTGCCAGCAGTCAAGTCTACGGTGCCGGGGAGCTGTTTTTT. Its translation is CASSQVYGAGELFF.

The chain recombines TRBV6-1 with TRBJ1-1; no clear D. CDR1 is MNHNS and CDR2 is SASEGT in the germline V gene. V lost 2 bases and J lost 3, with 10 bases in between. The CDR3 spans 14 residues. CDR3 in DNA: TGTGCCAGCAGTGAATCATTGGCAGACACTGAAGCTTTCTTT. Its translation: CASSESLADTEAFF.

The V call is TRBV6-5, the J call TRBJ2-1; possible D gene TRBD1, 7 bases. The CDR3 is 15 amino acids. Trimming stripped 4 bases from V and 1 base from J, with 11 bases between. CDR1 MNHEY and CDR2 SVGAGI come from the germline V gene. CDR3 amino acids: CASSSRGASYNEQFF. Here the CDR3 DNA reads TGTGCCAGCAGTTCCAGGGGGGCGTCCTACAATGAGCAGTTCTTC.

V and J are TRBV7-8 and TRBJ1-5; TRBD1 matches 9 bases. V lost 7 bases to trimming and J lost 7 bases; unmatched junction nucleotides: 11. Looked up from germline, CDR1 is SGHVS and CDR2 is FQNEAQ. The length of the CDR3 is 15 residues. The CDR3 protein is CASIPGTGLGQPQHF. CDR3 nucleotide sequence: TGTGCCAGCATCCCAGGGACAGGGCTCGGCCAGCCCCAGCATTTT.

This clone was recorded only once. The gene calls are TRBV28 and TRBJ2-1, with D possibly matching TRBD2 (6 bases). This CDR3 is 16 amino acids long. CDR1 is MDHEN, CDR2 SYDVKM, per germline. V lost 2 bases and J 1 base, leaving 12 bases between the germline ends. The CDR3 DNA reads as TGTGCCAGCAGTTTAGGGTCCGGGAGTTCCTACAATGAGCAGTTCTTC. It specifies CASSLGSGSSYNEQFF.

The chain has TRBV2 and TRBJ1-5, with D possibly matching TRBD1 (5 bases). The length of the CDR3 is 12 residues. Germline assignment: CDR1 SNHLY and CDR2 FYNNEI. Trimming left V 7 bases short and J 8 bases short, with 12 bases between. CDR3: CASNREGKPQHF. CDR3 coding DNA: TGTGCCAGCAACCGGGAGGGGAAGCCCCAGCATTTT.

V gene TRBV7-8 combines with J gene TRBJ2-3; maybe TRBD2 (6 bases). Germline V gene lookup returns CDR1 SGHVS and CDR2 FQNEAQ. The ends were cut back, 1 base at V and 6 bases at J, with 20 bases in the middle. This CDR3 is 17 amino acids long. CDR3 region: CASSLVISGGAMDTQYF. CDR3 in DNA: TGTGCCAGCAGCTTAGTAATTAGCGGAGGTGCGATGGATACGCAGTATTTT.

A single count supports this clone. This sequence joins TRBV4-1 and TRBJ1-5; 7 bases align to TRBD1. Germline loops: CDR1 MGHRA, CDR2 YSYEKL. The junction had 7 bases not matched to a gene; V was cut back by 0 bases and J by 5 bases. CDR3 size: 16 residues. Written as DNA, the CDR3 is TGCGCCAGCAGCCAAGACGTAGGACAGGTCCATCAGCCCCAGCATTTT. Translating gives CASSQDVGQVHQPQHF.

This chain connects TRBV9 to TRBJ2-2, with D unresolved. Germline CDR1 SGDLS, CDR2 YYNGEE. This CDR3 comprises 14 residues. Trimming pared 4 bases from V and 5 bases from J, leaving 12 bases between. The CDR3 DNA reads TGTGCCAGCAGCCCTACCCCCCAAACCGGGGAGCTGTTTTTT. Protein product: CASSPTPQTGELFF.

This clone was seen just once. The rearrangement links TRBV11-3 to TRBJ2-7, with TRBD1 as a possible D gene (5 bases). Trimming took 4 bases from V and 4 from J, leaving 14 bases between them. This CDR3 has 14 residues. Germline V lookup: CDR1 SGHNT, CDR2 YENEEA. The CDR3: CASSSGYGAYEQYF. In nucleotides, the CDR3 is TGTGCCAGCAGCTCCGGATATGGGGCTTACGAGCAGTACTTC. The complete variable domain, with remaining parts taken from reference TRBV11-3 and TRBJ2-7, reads EAGVVQSPRYKIIEKKQPVAFWCNPISGHNTLYWYLQNLGQGPELLIRYENEEAVDDSQLPKDRFSAERLKGVDSTLKIQPAELGDSAVYLCASSSGYGAYEQYFGPGTRLTVT.